The next 31 T cell receptor beta chains were all read from a single sample in a study of Graves' ophthalmopathy and Graves' hyperthyroidism. As the template, RNA transcripts were used to amplify TCR beta CDR3 regions. An opening RT-PCR round employed HTBI primers and preceded a second-round multiplex PCR. TCRdb passed the multiplex PCR reads through MiXCR, listing each CDR3 protein once. The table records around 1.1 million distinct CDR3 sequences, about 36% of them present only once. Sequences were obtained from peripheral blood or thyroid tissue (not recorded which). These receptors came from an adult man with Graves' hyperthyroidism.

This clonotype has more than one count but fewer than ten. The chain joins TRBV9 to TRBJ1-1; D is unresolved. V lost 4 bases and J 3 bases, leaving 7 bases between the germline ends. Germline V CDR1 and CDR2: SGDLS, YYNGEE. This CDR3 is built from 12 residues. The CDR3 loop is CASSSSDTEAFF. CDR3 nucleotides: TGTGCCAGCAGCTCCTCCGACACTGAAGCTTTCTTT.

The genes are TRBV24-1 and TRBJ1-5, with TRBD1 matching over 9 bases. Trimming removed 6 bases from V and 4 bases from J; junction bases left unmatched: 3. The CDR3 extends over 14 amino acids. Germline CDR1 is KGHDR and CDR2 is SFDVKD. The CDR3 coding sequence is TGTGCCACCAGTACACAGGGGGCGAATCAGCCCCAGCATTTT. Encoded protein: CATSTQGANQPQHF.

In this sample, this clonotype turned up many times. The J gene is TRBJ1-2, the V gene TRBV13; the match to TRBD1 covers 10 bases. This CDR3 region has 14 residues. Trimming cost V 4 bases and J 6 bases; bases outside gene matches: 5. Germline V gene data show CDR1 as PRHDT and CDR2 as FYEKMQ (reference sequence). In DNA form, the CDR3 reads TGTGCCAGCAGCTCGGGACAGGGGTTTCATGGCTACACCTTC. Its protein product is CASSSGQGFHGYTF.

The chain uses TRBV20-1 and TRBJ2-2, with 8 bases lining up with TRBD1. CDR3 size: 15 residues. The V gene's germline CDR1 is DFQATT and CDR2 SNEGSKA (reference sequence). With V trimmed by 3 bases and J by 4 bases, 7 bases remained unmatched. The CDR3 loop is CSASGQGARTGELFF. In DNA, the CDR3 is TGCAGTGCTAGTGGTCAGGGGGCTCGCACCGGGGAGCTGTTTTTT.

This clonotype was counted at least ten times. The V and J genes are TRBV20-1 and TRBJ2-5, with D uncertain. Per germline, CDR1 DFQATT and CDR2 SNEGSKA (reference sequence). The CDR3 contains 11 residues. Trimming cost V 1 base and J 5 bases, with 5 bases left between them. The CDR3 reads CSARGWETQYF. CDR3 in DNA: TGCAGTGCTAGAGGGTGGGAGACCCAGTACTTC.

This clonotype was detected ten times or more. The V call is TRBV20-1, the J call TRBJ2-5; D gene ambiguous. The CDR3 runs 13 residues. Germline V gene data show CDR1 as DFQATT and CDR2 as SNEGSKA (reference sequence). Trimming took 3 bases from V and 8 from J, leaving 16 bases between them. The chain's CDR3 is CSASPKPAGTQYF. For the CDR3, the DNA is TGCAGTGCTAGCCCGAAACCCGCAGGTACCCAGTACTTC.

As to this clonotype: The CDR3 carries no conserved terminal phenylalanine or tryptophan, so it likely arises from a read error. The J gene is TRBJ1-6, the V gene TRBV5-5; 11 bases map to TRBD1. Germline V gene sequence: CDR1 SGHKS, CDR2 YYEKEE (reference sequence). The V and J ends lost 5 bases and 7 bases, in that order; junction bases with no gene match: 8. The CDR3 extends over 16 amino acids. The DNA of the CDR3 is TGTGCCAGCAGTAGATGGGACAGGGGGATAAATTCACCCCTCCACCTT. As protein: CASSRWDRGINSPLHL.

About this clonotype itself: A much larger clonotype is one base distant, so this may be a read error. This chain connects TRBV5-1 to TRBJ2-2; D remains ambiguous. The germline V gene encodes CDR1 SGHRS and CDR2 YFSETQ. This CDR3 has 13 amino acids. For the CDR3, the DNA is TGCGCCGGCAGCTCCTTAGTAGGCGGGGAGCTGTTTTTT. Amino acids: CAGSSLVGGELFF.

This clonotype was found once. One base away lies a much larger clone, so this may be a sequencing read error. The V and J genes are TRBV20-1 and TRBJ2-7; 13 bases fit TRBD2. The germline gives CDR1 DFQATT, CDR2 SNEGSKA (reference sequence). V lost 6 bases, J lost 5 bases, and 7 bases stayed unmatched. The CDR3 has 14 amino acids. CDR3 sequence (DNA): TGCAGTGCGACCGGGACTAGCGGGGCCGACGAGCAGTACTTC. It yields the protein CSATGTSGADEQYF.

The chain is built from TRBV11-2 and TRBJ2-7; 9 nucleotides align to TRBD1. Germline V lookup: CDR1 SGHAT, CDR2 FQNNGV. This CDR3 comprises 14 residues. Losses at the gene ends were 4 bases for V and 4 bases for J; bases not matched to a gene: 5. The CDR3 loop is CASSYFDRGYEQYF. The CDR3 DNA reads as TGTGCCAGCAGCTACTTCGACAGGGGGTACGAGCAGTACTTC.

V gene TRBV7-3 combines with J gene TRBJ2-5, with D possibly TRBD2 on 5 matching bases. Trimming stripped 4 bases from V and 1 base from J, with 13 bases between. The CDR3 runs 15 residues. The V gene's germline CDR1 is SGHTA and CDR2 FQGTGA. The CDR3 coding sequence is TGTGCCAGCAGCTCAATGGGAGCTACCCAAGAGACCCAGTACTTC. Protein: CASSSMGATQETQYF.

This clonotype was observed at least ten times. The CDR3 region is CASSPTASEPQHF. Here the CDR3 DNA reads TGCGCCAGCAGTCCGACAGCCTCGGAACCCCAGCATTTT. The rearrangement links TRBV10-2 to TRBJ1-5; the D gene is possibly TRBD1 (5 bases). This CDR3 has 13 amino acids. V shed 5 bases and J shed 10 bases, with 15 bases lying between them. Looked up from germline, CDR1 is WSHSY and CDR2 is SAAADI.

This clonotype was observed many times. The V gene is TRBV7-2, the J gene TRBJ2-7; 7 bases are a match to TRBD2. This CDR3 contains 14 residues. V lost 1 base to trimming and J lost 2 bases; unmatched junction nucleotides: 2. Germline V lookup: CDR1 SGHTA, CDR2 FQGNSA. The CDR3 region is CASSLGGRAYEQYF. CDR3 nucleotides: TGTGCCAGCAGCTTAGGGGGGAGGGCCTACGAGCAGTACTTC. Filled out from reference TRBV7-2 and TRBJ2-7, the complete variable domain reads GAGVSQSPSNKVTEKGKDVELRCDPISGHTALYWYRQSLGQGLEFLIYFQGNSAPDKSGLPSDRFSAERTGGSVSTLTIQRTQQEDSAVYLCASSLGGRAYEQYFGPGTRLTVT.

This rearrangement joins TRBV7-9 to TRBJ2-7, with a tentative D call TRBD2 (5 bases). V was pared by 1 base and J by 2 bases, with 15 bases between. The CDR3 spans 16 residues. Germline loops: CDR1 SEHNR, CDR2 FQNEAQ (reference sequence). The chain's CDR3 is CASSLEIGILTYEQYF. CDR3 in DNA: TGTGCCAGCAGCTTAGAAATCGGGATTTTGACCTACGAGCAGTACTTC.

About this clonotype itself: A much larger clonotype is one base distant, so this may be a read error. J is TRBJ2-5 and V is TRBV19; the D is unclear. Looked up from germline, CDR1 is LNHDA and CDR2 is SQIVND (reference sequence). V lost 5 bases, J lost 4 bases, and 11 bases lay in between. This CDR3 contains 13 residues. CDR3 in DNA: TGTGCCAGTAGTTCACAGTACCGAGAGACCCAGTACTTC. Amino acids: CASSSQYRETQYF.

J is TRBJ1-2 and V is TRBV9, with D possibly TRBD1 on 5 matching bases. CDR3 length equals 14 residues. Deletions cut 0 bases from V and 8 bases from J, with 14 bases between. Germline CDR1 reads SGDLS; CDR2 reads YYNGEE. Written as DNA, the CDR3 is TGTGCCAGCAGCGTAGTGGCGGGGGATCGGGGCTACACCTTC. It codes for CASSVVAGDRGYTF. Full variable domain (remainder filled in from reference TRBV9 and TRBJ1-2): DSGVTQTPKHLITATGQRVTLRCSPRSGDLSVYWYQQSLDQGLQFLIQYYNGEERAKGNILERFSAQQFPDLHSELNLSSLELGDSALYFCASSVVAGDRGYTFGSGTRLTVV.

This clonotype was counted at least ten times. The chain joins TRBV7-8 to TRBJ2-5; 8 bases are shared with TRBD1. The CDR3 extends over 15 amino acids. Per the germline V gene, CDR1 is SGHVS and CDR2 is FQNEAQ. V gave up 3 bases and J gave up 5 bases; unmatched junction bases: 8. The CDR3 protein is CASSLVAGGAETQYF. In DNA, the CDR3 is TGTGCCAGCAGCTTGGTGGCAGGGGGCGCGGAGACCCAGTACTTC.

The rearrangement uses TRBV10-3 and TRBJ2-5, with 14 bases fitting TRBD2. Germline CDR1 ENHRY, CDR2 SYGVKD. The CDR3 covers 16 residues. V was clipped by 0 bases and J by 4 bases; unmatched bases: 1. In DNA, the CDR3 is TGTGCCATCAGTGAGTCAGGACTAGCGGGAGGAGAGACCCAGTACTTC. Translating gives CAISESGLAGGETQYF.

This clonotype was picked up a small number of times. The chain employs TRBV3-1 and TRBJ1-2; 10 nucleotides agree with TRBD1. V shed 4 bases and J 7 bases; nucleotides not matched to a gene: 3. Germline CDR1 and CDR2: LGHDT and YNNKEL (reference sequence). The CDR3 loop spans 13 amino acids. CDR3 in amino acids: CASSPGTGAGYTF. For the CDR3, the DNA is TGTGCCAGCAGCCCCGGGACAGGGGCTGGCTACACCTTC.

The sample holds many counts of this clonotype. The chain has TRBV5-1 and TRBJ1-1; tentatively, D is TRBD1 (6 bases). This CDR3 contains 19 residues. CDR1 and CDR2 from the germline V gene are SGHRS and YFSETQ. The V gene lost 4 bases and the J gene lost 5 bases, with 30 bases spanning the gap. The CDR3: CASSNSDISGVRIGTEAFF. In nucleotides, the CDR3 is TGCGCCAGCAGCAACTCTGACATATCAGGGGTCCGCATCGGTACTGAAGCTTTCTTT.

This clonotype was detected ten times or more. This chain connects TRBV19 to TRBJ2-5; 7 nucleotides line up with TRBD2. Germline CDR1 reads LNHDA; CDR2 reads SQIVND (reference sequence). The ends lost 5 bases at V and 1 base at J; junction bases unmatched: 4. The CDR3 runs 14 residues. CDR3: CASSGGLPQETQYF. The CDR3 DNA reads as TGTGCCAGTAGTGGGGGACTACCCCAAGAGACCCAGTACTTC.

In this sample, this clonotype turned up a few times. The J gene is TRBJ1-5, the V gene TRBV13; 9 bases match TRBD1. Germline V gene sequence: CDR1 PRHDT, CDR2 FYEKMQ (reference sequence). There are 15 residues in the CDR3. Trimming cost V 0 bases and J 6 bases; bases outside gene matches: 3. This CDR3 reads CASSLGTGGSQPQHF. Written as DNA, the CDR3 is TGTGCCAGCAGCTTAGGGACAGGGGGGAGTCAGCCCCAGCATTTT.

At least ten counts were recorded for this clonotype. This sequence joins TRBV4-3 and TRBJ1-6; D not resolved. The germline V gene has CDR1 LGHNA and CDR2 YSLEER. CDR3 length: 14 amino acids. Trimming took 1 base from V and 9 from J, leaving 10 bases between them. This CDR3 reads CASSQGGTASPLHF. The CDR3 DNA is TGCGCCAGCAGCCAAGGGGGAACAGCTTCACCCCTCCACTTT.

This rearrangement joins TRBV5-6 to TRBJ2-7, with D perhaps matching TRBD1 (6 bases). The CDR3 covers 12 residues. Germline V gene lookup returns CDR1 SGHDT and CDR2 YYEEEE. V shed 3 bases and J shed 9 bases, with 13 bases lying between them. The CDR3 reads CASSSRGPVQYF. DNA for the CDR3: TGTGCCAGCAGCTCCAGGGGTCCTGTGCAGTACTTC.

This clonotype was seen a few times. This chain joins TRBV5-6 and TRBJ1-5; perhaps TRBD1 as D (5 bases). CDR3 size: 14 residues. The germline V and J ends were trimmed by 2 bases and 3 bases, with 9 bases remaining between them. Per germline, CDR1 SGHDT and CDR2 YYEEEE. CDR3: CASSFNGANQPQHF. CDR3 nucleotide sequence: TGTGCCAGCAGCTTCAACGGGGCCAATCAGCCCCAGCATTTT. Full variable domain (outside the CDR3, taken from reference TRBV5-6 and TRBJ1-5): DAGVTQSPTHLIKTRGQQVTLRCSPKSGHDTVSWYQQALGQGPQFIFQYYEEEERQRGNFPDRFSGHQFPNYSSELNVNALLLGDSALYLCASSFNGANQPQHFGDGTRLSIL.

This clonotype showed up just once. V is TRBV10-3 and J is TRBJ1-2; 9 bases are shared with TRBD1. This CDR3 region has 14 residues. The germline V gene encodes CDR1 ENHRY and CDR2 SYGVKD. The V and J ends lost 6 bases and 8 bases, in that order; junction bases with no gene match: 10. Written as DNA, the CDR3 is TGTGCCATCAGCAGTCCGGGACAGGGCTACGGCTACACCTTC. Translation gives CAISSPGQGYGYTF.

This sequence joins TRBV4-1 and TRBJ1-4, with a weak D call TRBD1 (5 bases). The germline V gene has CDR1 MGHRA and CDR2 YSYEKL. The CDR3 contains 13 residues. V lost 1 base and J 8 bases, leaving 8 bases between the germline ends. CDR3 residues: CASSQGGREKLFF. DNA for the CDR3: TGCGCCAGCAGCCAAGGGGGCCGGGAAAAACTGTTTTTT.

The chain is built from TRBV15 and TRBJ2-7; D might be TRBD1 or TRBD2, each matching 5 bases. CDR1 and CDR2 (germline): LNHNV, YYDKDF (reference sequence). V was pared by 0 bases and J by 3 bases, with 18 bases between. The CDR3 consists of 17 residues. CDR3 amino acids: CATSRDRSGSRDYEQYF. CDR3 coding DNA: TGTGCCACCAGCAGAGATAGATCAGGGAGCAGGGACTACGAGCAGTACTTC. Filled out from reference TRBV15 and TRBJ2-7, the complete variable domain reads DAMVIQNPRYQVTQFGKPVTLSCSQTLNHNVMYWYQQKSSQAPKLLFHYYDKDFNNEADTPDNFQSRRPNTSFCFLDIRSPGLGDTAMYLCATSRDRSGSRDYEQYFGPGTRLTVT.

This clonotype was recorded a few times. The CDR3 is CASSFKTGTGYEQYF. CDR3 bases: TGTGCCAGCAGCTTTAAGACCGGGACAGGCTACGAGCAGTACTTC. This chain uses TRBV7-6 with TRBJ2-7; 8 bases line up with TRBD1. Unmatched junction bases numbered 7, after V lost 3 bases and J lost 3 bases. CDR1 and CDR2 from the germline V gene are SGHVS and FNYEAQ. This CDR3 region has 15 residues.

The rearrangement joins TRBV29-1 to TRBJ1-5; no reliable D call. Trimming cost V 4 bases and J 7 bases, with 14 bases left between them. The germline CDR1 and CDR2 sequences are SQVTM and ANQGSEA. There are 13 residues in the CDR3. The DNA of the CDR3 is TGCAGCGTTGTCGAGTGGGTTGGCCAGCCCCAGCATTTT. It translates to CSVVEWVGQPQHF.

This clonotype was recorded many times. The J gene is TRBJ1-2, the V gene TRBV7-2; the match to TRBD1 covers 9 bases. The germline V gene has CDR1 SGHTA and CDR2 FQGNSA. J gave up 7 bases and V 6 bases, and 15 bases lay outside the gene matches. This CDR3 comprises 16 residues. In nucleotides, the CDR3 is TGTGCCAGCAGTACTTCCGGGACAGGGCGAATTTCTGGCTACACCTTC. It is translated as CASSTSGTGRISGYTF.